The 4 T cell receptor beta chains given below trace back to one sample, sequenced in a study of graft-versus-host responses after intestinal transplantation. Method: immunoSEQ multiplex PCR; TCRdb's copy keeps in-frame clones and lacks some. The sample records some 36,000 clones, less than 95% being singletons. Their specific antigens are unknown. The sequencing used unstimulated CD4+ T cells sorted from spleen or lymph node cells, collected before transplant. These receptors originate from a human donor who was the organ donor for an intestinal transplant.

This rearrangement joins TRBV6-5 to TRBJ2-7; 9 bases are shared with TRBD2. CDR3 length equals 15 residues. From germline, CDR1 is MNHEY and CDR2 SVGAGI. V gave up 8 bases and J gave up 0 bases; unmatched junction bases: 8. Here the CDR3 reads CASRLAGSSSYEQYF. CDR3 nucleotides: TGTGCCAGCCGGCTAGCGGGGTCGAGCTCCTACGAGCAGTACTTC.

The chain is built from TRBV6-6 and TRBJ1-1, with D possibly being TRBD1 (5 bases). From germline, CDR1 is MNHNY and CDR2 SVGAGI (reference sequence). The CDR3 totals 15 residues. Trimming stripped 5 bases from V and 5 bases from J, with 18 bases between. The CDR3: CASSPLQGWKTEAFF. Here the CDR3 DNA reads TGTGCCAGCAGTCCCCTCCAGGGATGGAAGACTGAAGCTTTCTTT.

V usage is TRBV2 and J usage is TRBJ1-2; 9 nucleotides align to TRBD1. The V segment lost 5 bases and the J segment 14 bases; nucleotides outside the gene matches: 21. CDR3 size: 16 residues. The V gene's germline CDR1 is SNHLY and CDR2 FYNNEI. The CDR3 region has the DNA TGTGCCAGCAGTAAGACACCTACCGGGACAGGGCAGGATTATACCTTC. This translates into CASSKTPTGTGQDYTF.

This clone was picked up a small number of times. This chain uses TRBV7-2 with TRBJ1-5; no definite D call. Trimming left V 3 bases short and J 5 bases short, with 14 bases between. The CDR3 covers 15 residues. Germline CDR1 reads SGHTA; CDR2 reads FQGNSA. The CDR3 DNA sequence: TGTGCCAGCAGCTTGGGCCAGGTGGGTTATCAGCCCCAGCATTTT. Amino acid sequence: CASSLGQVGYQPQHF.